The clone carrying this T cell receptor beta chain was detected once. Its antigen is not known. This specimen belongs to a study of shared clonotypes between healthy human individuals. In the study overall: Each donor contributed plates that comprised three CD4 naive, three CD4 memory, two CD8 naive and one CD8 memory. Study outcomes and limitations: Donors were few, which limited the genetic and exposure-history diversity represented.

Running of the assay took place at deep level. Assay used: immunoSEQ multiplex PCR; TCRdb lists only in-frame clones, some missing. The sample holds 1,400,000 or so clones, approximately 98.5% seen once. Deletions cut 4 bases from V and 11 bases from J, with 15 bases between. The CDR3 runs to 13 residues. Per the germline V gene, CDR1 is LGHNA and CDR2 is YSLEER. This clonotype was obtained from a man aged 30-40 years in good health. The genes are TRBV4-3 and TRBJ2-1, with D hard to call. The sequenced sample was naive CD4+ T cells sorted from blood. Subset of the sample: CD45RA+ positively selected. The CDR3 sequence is CASSRVYGSKQFF. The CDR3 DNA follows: TGCGCCAGCAGCCGGGTCTATGGGTCCAAGCAGTTCTTC.